These 23 T cell receptor beta chains share one sample of origin, sequenced in a study of neurological immune-mediated disorders. Time point described: longitudinal time-point 3. In TCRdb, the 5' RACE reads were re-called with MiXCR into one record per CDR3 protein. Here the sample spans approximately 100,000 distinct CDR3 sequences, less than 14% being singletons. The specimen sequenced was PBMCs. The receptors were sampled from a female donor with HTLV-1-associated myelopathy (HAM/TSP).

In its sample, this clonotype was seen a few times. The chain has TRBV5-1 and TRBJ1-1; no clear D. The CDR3 is 17 amino acids. The germline gives CDR1 SGHRS, CDR2 YFSETQ. Trimming took off 3 bases at V and 0 bases at J, with 18 bases between the two ends. CDR3 DNA sequence: TGCGCCAGCAGCTCCTTGACCGCCGGACCCATGAACACTGAAGCTTTCTTT. Encoded protein: CASSSLTAGPMNTEAFF.

This clonotype has a handful of counts. The rearrangement links TRBV20-1 to TRBJ2-7, with TRBD2 matching over 7 bases. Germline V gives CDR1 DFQATT, CDR2 SNEGSKA (reference sequence). The CDR3 length is 13 residues. J was trimmed by 4 bases and V by 1 base; bases with no gene match: 4. CDR3 in amino acids: CSARGYSGYEQYF. CDR3 nucleotide sequence: TGCAGTGCTAGAGGTTATAGCGGGTACGAGCAGTACTTC.

This clonotype was counted at least ten times. The chain carries TRBV20-1 and TRBJ1-2, with 8 bases that match TRBD1. V was pared by 6 bases and J by 4 bases, with 10 bases of the junction left unmatched. Germline values: CDR1 DFQATT, CDR2 SNEGSKA (reference sequence). CDR3 length: 14 residues. In nucleotides, the CDR3 is TGCAGTGCCGCGTCGACAGGGGCGAGCTATGGCTACACCTTC. It translates to CSAASTGASYGYTF.

The chain combines TRBV19 with TRBJ1-5; a possible D gene is TRBD1 (6 bases). The V gene's germline CDR1 is LNHDA and CDR2 SQIVND (reference sequence). V lost 8 bases and J lost 2, with 16 bases in between. The CDR3 spans 15 residues. CDR3 nucleotide sequence: TGTGCCAGTTCTGGACGCTGGACAGGCAATCAGCCCCAGCATTTT. It is translated as CASSGRWTGNQPQHF.

This clonotype was counted many times. The chain employs TRBV5-1 and TRBJ2-3; D call uncertain. The CDR3 contains 12 residues. The ends were cut back, 0 bases at V and 6 bases at J, with 5 bases in the middle. Germline CDR1 and CDR2: SGHRS and YFSETQ. The CDR3 loop is CASSLVPDTQYF. DNA for the CDR3: TGCGCCAGCAGCTTGGTCCCGGATACGCAGTATTTT.

Many counts were recorded for this clonotype. The chain employs TRBV2 and TRBJ2-2; D gene uncertain. CDR1 and CDR2 (germline): SNHLY, FYNNEI. The CDR3 contains 15 residues. V was pared by 8 bases and J by 4 bases, with 17 bases between. The CDR3 region is CASDYRLGSTGELFF. CDR3 sequence (DNA): TGTGCCAGCGATTATAGGCTAGGCAGCACCGGGGAGCTGTTTTTT.

This clonotype has ten or more counts. The chain carries TRBV5-1 and TRBJ2-5; 7 bases map to TRBD1. Per germline, CDR1 SGHRS and CDR2 YFSETQ. Trimming took 0 bases from V and 3 from J; bases not matched to a gene: 5. The CDR3 runs 15 residues. The CDR3 nucleotides are TGCGCCAGCAGCTTGGGCGGAGACAGGGAAGAGACCCAGTACTTC. Translating it yields CASSLGGDREETQYF. The whole variable domain, filled in from reference TRBV5-1 and TRBJ2-5, reads KAGVTQTPRYLIKTRGQQVTLSCSPISGHRSVSWYQQTPGQGLQFLFEYFSETQRNKGNFPGRFSGRQFSNSRSEMNVSTLELGDSALYLCASSLGGDREETQYFGPGTRLLVL.

The chain links TRBV6-6 to TRBJ1-4; D unclear. V was cut by 4 bases and J by 8 bases, with 11 bases left in between. The CDR3 runs 13 residues. Germline-derived CDR1 and CDR2 are MNHNY and SVGAGI (reference sequence). For the CDR3, the DNA is TGTGCCAGCAGTTTACGACCACTCGAAAAACTGTTTTTT. Its protein product is CASSLRPLEKLFF.

This clonotype was recorded many times. The chain is built from TRBV6-5 and TRBJ2-1; a weak D match, TRBD2 (5 bases). CDR1 MNHEY and CDR2 SVGAGI come from the germline V gene. This CDR3 comprises 14 residues. The germline V and J ends were trimmed by 6 bases and 4 bases, with 13 bases remaining between them. The chain's CDR3 is CASSGLGRYNEQFF. For the CDR3, the DNA is TGTGCCAGCAGCGGACTTGGACGGTACAATGAGCAGTTCTTC.

This chain links TRBV18 with TRBJ1-4; 8 bases line up with TRBD1. J was trimmed by 10 bases and V by 0 bases; bases with no gene match: 7. Per germline, CDR1 KGHSH and CDR2 LQKENI. This CDR3 spans 15 amino acids. The CDR3 is CASSPPTGGSGKLFF. The CDR3, as DNA: TGTGCCAGCTCACCACCAACAGGGGGGTCGGGAAAACTGTTTTTT.

This clonotype was observed at least ten times. V is TRBV20-1 and J is TRBJ1-5; TRBD1 might be the D (5 bases). V lost 3 bases and J lost 0, with 9 bases in between. Germline loops: CDR1 DFQATT, CDR2 SNEGSKA (reference sequence). The CDR3 is 14 residues long. CDR3 in amino acids: CSASTGDSNQPQHF. The CDR3 DNA reads TGCAGTGCTAGCACAGGAGATAGCAATCAGCCCCAGCATTTT.

As to this clonotype: A single base separates this from a much larger clone, so it may be a read error. The chain links TRBV6-5 to TRBJ2-3; D remains unclear. Germline loops: CDR1 MNHEY, CDR2 SVGAGI. CDR3 length: 14 amino acids. The CDR3 DNA reads TGTGCCAGCAGCCTCCTTCTCCGCACAGATTCGCAGTATTTT. It codes for CASSLLLRTDSQYF.

The table lists this clonotype with many counts. The V call is TRBV12-3 or TRBV12-4, the J call TRBJ1-6, with 7 bases aligning to TRBD1. With 5 bases clipped from V and 8 bases from J, the junction kept 9 bases outside the gene matches. The CDR3 totals 15 residues. The CDR3 region has the DNA TGTGCCAGCAGTATAGACAGGGTATCCTATTCACCCCTCCACTTT. The encoded protein is CASSIDRVSYSPLHF.

This clonotype has more than one count but fewer than ten. This chain connects TRBV29-1 to TRBJ2-2; 7 bases are a match to TRBD2. The V gene end was trimmed by 5 bases and the J gene end by 6 bases; junction bases not matched to a gene: 6. Germline lookup yields CDR1 SQVTM and CDR2 ANQGSEA. The CDR3 contains 13 residues. CDR3: CSVTHGGSGELFF. As DNA, the CDR3 is TGCAGCGTTACACACGGGGGGTCCGGGGAGCTGTTTTTT.

This clonotype was detected many times. The chain is built from TRBV20-1 and TRBJ2-5; 10 bases match TRBD1. Germline V gene lookup returns CDR1 DFQATT and CDR2 SNEGSKA (reference sequence). This CDR3 is 14 amino acids long. V was pared by 5 bases and J by 4 bases, with 7 bases of the junction left unmatched. The CDR3 protein is CSADRQGAGETQYF. In DNA form, the CDR3 reads TGCAGTGCTGATCGACAGGGGGCAGGAGAGACCCAGTACTTC.

There are many counts of this clonotype. This chain joins TRBV20-1 and TRBJ1-4; D possibly corresponds to TRBD1 (5 bases). The germline V and J ends were trimmed by 5 bases and 4 bases, with 17 bases remaining between them. The CDR3 has 15 residues. The V gene's germline CDR1 is DFQATT and CDR2 SNEGSKA (reference sequence). CDR3 DNA sequence: TGCAGTGCTGCTCGGGGGAACGGATTTAATGAAAAACTGTTTTTT. Its translation: CSAARGNGFNEKLFF.

This clonotype showed up many times. The junction shows a germline mismatch at one end, possibly a read error. This sequence joins TRBV12-3 or TRBV12-4 and TRBJ2-1; 9 nucleotides match TRBD2. The length of the CDR3 is 18 residues. The CDR3 protein is CASSLARRGRGGYDEQFF. The CDR3 nucleotides are TGTGCCAGCAGTTTAGCCAGGAGGGGGCGGGGGGGCTACGATGAGCAGTTCTTC.

This clonotype was seen many times. This CDR3 is CSAFKGTGYEKLFF. The CDR3 coding sequence is TGCAGCGCCTTTAAGGGGACGGGCTATGAAAAACTGTTTTTT. The chain carries TRBV29-1 and TRBJ1-4; D is possibly TRBD1 (5 bases). Germline loops: CDR1 SQVTM, CDR2 ANQGSEA. The CDR3 spans 14 residues. V dropped 7 bases and J dropped 6 bases, with 18 bases sitting between them.

The rearrangement joins TRBV6-5 to TRBJ2-2; D remains unclear. CDR1 and CDR2 from the germline V gene are MNHEY and SVGAGI. The CDR3 extends over 13 amino acids. Trimming pared 6 bases from V and 11 bases from J, leaving 16 bases between. The CDR3 loop reads CASSLQERRELFF. The CDR3 coding sequence is TGTGCCAGCAGCCTGCAAGAACGCCGAGAGCTGTTTTTT.

This clonotype has at least ten counts. The rearrangement links TRBV27 to TRBJ1-2; weak D call: TRBD1 (5 bases). The CDR3 contains 15 residues. The germline V gene has CDR1 MNHEY and CDR2 SMNVEV (reference sequence). V lost 6 bases and J 3 bases, leaving 17 bases between the germline ends. The CDR3 sequence: CASRRAGEEYYGYTF. In DNA, the CDR3 is TGTGCCAGCAGGCGTGCGGGGGAAGAATACTATGGCTACACCTTC.

This clonotype was seen a few times. This chain links TRBV5-5 with TRBJ2-2; D unclear. Germline V lookup: CDR1 SGHKS, CDR2 YYEKEE (reference sequence). The CDR3 extends over 14 amino acids. V was shortened by 3 bases and J by 4 bases, with 10 bases between the two germline ends. The CDR3: CASSSIASTGELFF. The CDR3 DNA reads as TGTGCCAGCAGCTCCATAGCAAGCACCGGGGAGCTGTTTTTT.

This clonotype appeared many times. One junction end does not reproduce the germline sequence, and a read error may be involved. CDR3 loop: CATSTDRGYEQYF. The CDR3 DNA follows: TGTGCTACCAGCACAGACAGGGGTTACGAGCAGTACTTC. The J gene is TRBJ2-7, the V gene TRBV15, with 8 bases fitting TRBD1. CDR3 length: 13 amino acids. Per the germline V gene, CDR1 is LNHNV and CDR2 is YYDKDF (reference sequence).

This clonotype was counted ten times or more. The chain has TRBV5-1 and TRBJ1-1; 7 bases line up with TRBD1. V gave up 0 bases and J gave up 4 bases; unmatched junction bases: 3. The CDR3 is 14 residues long. Per the germline V gene, CDR1 is SGHRS and CDR2 is YFSETQ. CDR3: CASSLEGAGTEAFF. The CDR3 DNA reads TGCGCCAGCAGCTTGGAGGGGGCGGGCACTGAAGCTTTCTTT. The full variable domain, rest sourced from reference TRBV5-1 and TRBJ1-1, is KAGVTQTPRYLIKTRGQQVTLSCSPISGHRSVSWYQQTPGQGLQFLFEYFSETQRNKGNFPGRFSGRQFSNSRSEMNVSTLELGDSALYLCASSLEGAGTEAFFGQGTRLTVV.